One and the same sample provided the 32 T cell receptor beta chains below, sequenced in a study of CD8 T cells in ankylosing spondylitis. Whole-study results and caveats: In ankylosing spondylitis blood, a motif of roughly eight highly homologous TCR beta variants appeared characteristic.

TCRdb used MiXCR to reprocess the 5' RACE reads, holding one entry per CDR3 protein. The table records about 700,000 distinct CDR3 sequences, under 20% of them present only once. Their recognized antigens are unknown. What was sequenced was blood, either unsorted or a sorted T cell fraction (not recorded which). Receptors originate from a male donor with ankylosing spondylitis.

This clonotype was seen more than once but under ten times. V gene TRBV29-1 combines with J gene TRBJ2-5; D uncertain. V lost 2 bases to trimming and J lost 1 base, with 8 bases between them. CDR3 length: 13 residues. Per germline, CDR1 SQVTM and CDR2 ANQGSEA. This CDR3 reads CSVEPNSQETQYF. CDR3 nucleotides: TGCAGCGTTGAACCCAACAGCCAAGAGACCCAGTACTTC.

The chain employs TRBV7-9 and TRBJ2-2; 8 nucleotides line up with TRBD1. V was clipped by 0 bases and J by 7 bases; unmatched bases: 7. The CDR3 length is 16 residues. CDR1 SEHNR and CDR2 FQNEAQ come from the germline V gene (reference sequence). CDR3 bases: TGTGCCAGCAGCTTAGCGGAGGGACAGGCGAACGGGGAGCTGTTTTTT. Its translation: CASSLAEGQANGELFF.

This chain links TRBV20-1 with TRBJ2-1; 10 positions agree with TRBD2. Germline V gene sequence: CDR1 DFQATT, CDR2 SNEGSKA (reference sequence). The ends lost 8 bases at V and 8 bases at J; junction bases unmatched: 18. This CDR3 has 16 residues. Here the CDR3 reads CSYQGELAGEIHEQFF. Here the CDR3 DNA reads TGCAGTTACCAGGGAGAGCTAGCGGGAGAAATCCATGAGCAGTTCTTC.

CDR3 nucleotide sequence: TGTGCCAGCAGCCAGGACGTACATCAAGAGACCCAGTACTTC. It specifies CASSQDVHQETQYF. V usage is TRBV7-2 and J usage is TRBJ2-5; D unresolved. Trimming took 5 bases from V and 2 from J, leaving 12 bases between them. Germline CDR1 is SGHTA and CDR2 is FQGNSA. This CDR3 comprises 14 residues.

The chain links TRBV11-2 to TRBJ2-1; 10 nucleotides match TRBD2. The trim removed 10 bases at V and 5 bases at J, leaving 14 bases unmatched. Per the germline V gene, CDR1 is SGHAT and CDR2 is FQNNGV. The length of the CDR3 is 16 residues. The CDR3 here is CATQVAPGLAHNEQFF. The CDR3 DNA is TGTGCCACCCAAGTGGCCCCGGGACTAGCGCACAATGAGCAGTTCTTC.

The V gene is TRBV11-1, the J gene TRBJ1-4; 8 bases are shared with TRBD1. The V gene's germline CDR1 is SGHAT and CDR2 FQDESV (reference sequence). This CDR3 region has 18 residues. J gave up 0 bases and V 5 bases, and 11 bases lay outside the gene matches. The CDR3 is CASSPQGTGGTTNEKLFF. DNA of the CDR3: TGTGCCAGCAGCCCCCAGGGGACAGGCGGGACAACTAATGAAAAACTGTTTTTT.

This clonotype was observed many times. The V call is TRBV4-3, the J call TRBJ2-2; D uncertain. Trimming took 0 bases from V and 6 from J, leaving 11 bases between them. The CDR3 sequence is 15 residues long. From germline, CDR1 is LGHNA and CDR2 YSLEER. CDR3 DNA sequence: TGCGCCAGCAGCCAAGAGTTATGGCTCGCCGGGGAGCTGTTTTTT. It is translated as CASSQELWLAGELFF.

This clonotype has a count of ten or more. J is TRBJ1-2 and V is TRBV5-1; no reliable D call. V was pared by 4 bases and J by 4 bases, with 11 bases between. CDR1 SGHRS and CDR2 YFSETQ come from the germline V gene. The CDR3 length is 13 residues. The CDR3 DNA reads as TGCGCCAGCAGCCCCGGTGGGGTCTATGGCTACACCTTC. It is translated as CASSPGGVYGYTF.

The sample holds a few counts of this clonotype. The rearrangement joins TRBV7-9 to TRBJ2-3; TRBD2 is a possible D gene (6 bases). The V end was cut by 5 bases, the J end by 0 bases, with 15 bases between. Germline V gene data show CDR1 as SEHNR and CDR2 as FQNEAQ (reference sequence). This CDR3 spans 16 amino acids. CDR3 sequence: CASSHEGGESTDTQYF. Here the CDR3 DNA reads TGTGCCAGCAGCCACGAGGGCGGGGAGAGCACAGATACGCAGTATTTT.

This clonotype has only a few counts. The chain carries TRBV2 and TRBJ2-1; D is unresolved. In germline, CDR1 is SNHLY, CDR2 FYNNEI. CDR3 length equals 13 residues. The V end was cut by 5 bases, the J end by 6 bases, with 11 bases between. This chain's CDR3 is CASSFEPTNEQFF. CDR3 in DNA: TGTGCCAGCAGTTTCGAACCGACCAATGAGCAGTTCTTC.

There are a few counts of this clonotype. The chain is built from TRBV6-2 or TRBV6-3 and TRBJ2-5; D is uncertain. This CDR3 has 15 residues. In germline, CDR1 is MNHEY, CDR2 SVGEGT. V was shortened by 6 bases and J by 0 bases, with 14 bases between the two germline ends. The chain's CDR3 is CASRHRAQYQETQYF. For the CDR3, the DNA is TGTGCCAGCAGGCACCGGGCCCAGTACCAAGAGACCCAGTACTTC.

This clonotype was counted only a few times. The V call is TRBV28, the J call TRBJ1-4; tentatively, D is TRBD1 (6 bases). V dropped 4 bases and J dropped 4 bases, with 16 bases sitting between them. CDR1 is MDHEN and CDR2 is SYDVKM in the germline V gene. The CDR3 loop spans 16 amino acids. The CDR3 nucleotides read TGTGCCAGCAGTTCTACAGGGTCAAGGGGTAATGAAAAACTGTTTTTT. Residues: CASSSTGSRGNEKLFF.

This clonotype has more than one count but fewer than ten. The chain employs TRBV5-1 and TRBJ2-5; 7 nucleotides line up with TRBD2. The germline V gene encodes CDR1 SGHRS and CDR2 YFSETQ. The junction had 7 bases not matched to a gene; V was cut back by 4 bases and J by 1 base. The CDR3 totals 15 residues. In DNA form, the CDR3 reads TGCGCCAGCAGCCCGCGGGCTAGCGGCCAAGAGACCCAGTACTTC. This encodes CASSPRASGQETQYF.

This clonotype was seen a few times. The V gene is TRBV5-1, the J gene TRBJ1-6; perhaps TRBD1 as D (5 bases). The CDR3 runs 15 residues. V lost 0 bases and J 9 bases, leaving 13 bases between the germline ends. CDR1 is SGHRS, CDR2 YFSETQ, per germline. The CDR3 bases are TGCGCCAGCAGCTTGGCCGGGGCTCAGCGTTCACCCCTCCACTTT. It yields the protein CASSLAGAQRSPLHF.

In its sample, this clonotype was seen a few times. The chain uses TRBV27 and TRBJ1-1; 11 nucleotides align to TRBD1. V trimming: 5 bases; J trimming: 3 bases; junction bases outside the gene matches: 5. The CDR3 is 15 residues long. In germline, CDR1 is MNHEY, CDR2 SMNVEV (reference sequence). CDR3: CASSPRTGGYTEAFF. The CDR3, as DNA: TGTGCCAGCAGTCCACGGACAGGGGGCTACACTGAAGCTTTCTTT.

The chain employs TRBV3-1 and TRBJ1-2; D is perhaps TRBD1 (5 bases). The V end was cut by 0 bases, the J end by 8 bases, with 16 bases between. CDR3 length: 15 residues. Germline CDR1 reads LGHDT; CDR2 reads YNNKEL (reference sequence). The CDR3 bases are TGTGCCAGCAGCCAAGATGAGTCGGGGGTGGGAGGCTACACCTTC. Translating it yields CASSQDESGVGGYTF.

The CDR3 coding sequence is TGTGCCAGCAGCGGTGGGAACCTAGCCAAAAACATTCAGTACTTC. Translated: CASSGGNLAKNIQYF. The J gene is TRBJ2-4, the V gene TRBV9; no reliable D call. CDR1 and CDR2 from the germline V gene are SGDLS and YYNGEE. The CDR3 has 15 amino acids. Between the trimmed V and J ends, which lost 3 bases and 0 bases, there was a span of 10 bases.

This chain links TRBV9 with TRBJ2-5; 14 bases match TRBD2. V was clipped by 4 bases and J by 5 bases; unmatched bases: 13. CDR1 and CDR2 from the germline V gene are SGDLS and YYNGEE. This CDR3 region has 18 residues. This CDR3 reads CASSFGTSGSGLRETQYF. The CDR3, as DNA: TGTGCCAGCAGCTTTGGGACTAGCGGGAGCGGGTTACGGGAGACCCAGTACTTC.

The sample holds a few counts of this clonotype. The J gene is TRBJ2-2, the V gene TRBV9, with TRBD2 matching over 8 bases. The junction had 7 bases not matched to a gene; V was cut back by 4 bases and J by 8 bases. The CDR3 is made up of 14 amino acids. Germline V gives CDR1 SGDLS, CDR2 YYNGEE. Written as DNA, the CDR3 is TGTGCCAGCAGCATTAGCGGGGTCCCTGGGGAGCTGTTTTTT. Encoded protein: CASSISGVPGELFF.

The chain carries TRBV2 and TRBJ2-7, with 11 nucleotides matching TRBD1. This CDR3 has 14 residues. Germline loops: CDR1 SNHLY, CDR2 FYNNEI. Trimming took 7 bases from V and 4 from J; bases not matched to a gene: 6. CDR3 sequence: CASTSGTGGYEQYF. The DNA for the CDR3 is TGTGCCAGCACGTCCGGGACAGGGGGATACGAGCAGTACTTC. Combining the CDR3 with reference TRBV2 and TRBJ2-7 gives the whole variable domain EPEVTQTPSHQVTQMGQEVILRCVPISNHLYFYWYRQILGQKVEFLVSFYNNEISEKSEIFDDQFSVERPDGSNFTLKIRSTKLEDSAMYFCASTSGTGGYEQYFGPGTRLTVT.

The V call is TRBV2, the J call TRBJ1-2; 8 nucleotides agree with TRBD1. The ends lost 0 bases at V and 4 bases at J; junction bases unmatched: 7. The length of the CDR3 is 16 residues. CDR1 is SNHLY, CDR2 FYNNEI, per germline. CDR3 in DNA: TGTGCCAGCAGTGAAGCTTTGGTGACAGGGGTCTATGGCTACACCTTC. This sequence encodes CASSEALVTGVYGYTF.

J is TRBJ1-2 and V is TRBV12-3 or TRBV12-4; perhaps TRBD1 as D (5 bases). The V end was cut by 6 bases, the J end by 2 bases, with 13 bases between. This CDR3 comprises 14 residues. In DNA, the CDR3 is TGTGCCAGCAGGGCCTCGGGACGGAACTATGGCTACACCTTC. This sequence encodes CASRASGRNYGYTF.

V usage is TRBV18 and J usage is TRBJ1-5; possibly TRBD1 for D (6 bases). The V and J ends lost 6 bases and 0 bases respectively, with 12 bases between them. Looked up from germline, CDR1 is KGHSH and CDR2 is LQKENI. The CDR3 is 15 residues long. The CDR3 loop reads CASSAQQGSNQPQHF. CDR3 in DNA: TGTGCCAGCTCGGCTCAACAGGGTAGCAATCAGCCCCAGCATTTT.

This clonotype was seen a few times. V usage is TRBV12-3 or TRBV12-4 and J usage is TRBJ2-2; TRBD1 agrees at 11 bases. Unmatched junction bases numbered 1, after V lost 3 bases and J lost 1 base. The CDR3 contains 16 residues. CDR3 sequence reads: CASSLDRGLNTGELFF. The CDR3 DNA is TGTGCCAGCAGTTTGGACAGGGGGCTGAACACCGGGGAGCTGTTTTTT.

The chain carries TRBV7-3 and TRBJ2-1, with 7 bases lining up with TRBD1. Trimming at V came to 5 bases and at J to 2 bases, leaving 6 bases not matched to a gene. This CDR3 has 15 amino acids. Germline loops: CDR1 SGHTA, CDR2 FQGTGA. In DNA form, the CDR3 reads TGTGCCAGCAGCATCACAGGGGACCCCTACAATGAGCAGTTCTTC. The encoded protein is CASSITGDPYNEQFF.

The DNA of the CDR3 is TGTGCCAGCAGTGAAAGGCCAGTCTATGGCTACACCTTC. Its protein product is CASSERPVYGYTF. The chain combines TRBV2 with TRBJ1-2; D call uncertain. From germline, CDR1 is SNHLY and CDR2 FYNNEI. This CDR3 region has 13 residues. Trimming cost V 2 bases and J 4 bases, with 8 bases left between them.

This clonotype was observed a few times. V usage is TRBV12-3 or TRBV12-4 and J usage is TRBJ2-3, with TRBD1 identical over 9 bases. J lost 6 bases, V lost 3 bases, and 13 bases had no gene match. There are 17 residues in the CDR3. CDR3 sequence (DNA): TGTGCCAGCAGTTTTCGGCAAGACAGGGGGGCGCTGGATACGCAGTATTTT. This encodes CASSFRQDRGALDTQYF.

The rearrangement joins TRBV4-1 to TRBJ1-1, with TRBD1 as a possible D gene (5 bases). Germline V lookup: CDR1 MGHRA, CDR2 YSYEKL. V shed 2 bases and J shed 6 bases, with 16 bases lying between them. This CDR3 has 15 amino acids. The CDR3 reads CASSQSWGGSAEAFF. CDR3 in DNA: TGCGCCAGCAGCCAATCCTGGGGGGGGAGTGCTGAAGCTTTCTTT.

This clonotype was counted a few times. This chain links TRBV6-1 with TRBJ1-5; perhaps TRBD1 as D (5 bases). Trimming pared 5 bases from V and 4 bases from J, leaving 9 bases between. The CDR3 covers 13 residues. Germline V gene sequence: CDR1 MNHNS, CDR2 SASEGT. Here the CDR3 reads CASSPQENQPQHF. DNA for the CDR3: TGTGCCAGCAGTCCACAGGAGAATCAGCCCCAGCATTTT.

This clonotype was detected a few times. The chain is built from TRBV29-1 and TRBJ2-5; TRBD1 is a possible D gene (6 bases). Germline CDR1 and CDR2: SQVTM and ANQGSEA. Trimming removed 0 bases from V and 5 bases from J, with 13 bases in between. The CDR3 loop spans 14 amino acids. The CDR3 here is CSVEEGAVMETQYF. In DNA form, the CDR3 reads TGCAGCGTTGAAGAGGGGGCCGTCATGGAGACCCAGTACTTC.

The CDR3 protein is CASSRGTVGNQPQHF. In DNA, the CDR3 is TGTGCCAGCAGCCGCGGGACAGTTGGCAATCAGCCCCAGCATTTT. The chain joins TRBV12-3 or TRBV12-4 to TRBJ1-5; 7 positions match TRBD1. After removal of 6 bases from V and 2 bases from J, the junction contained 7 bases not matched to a gene. CDR3 length: 15 amino acids.

This clonotype was seen only a few times. The chain employs TRBV12-3 or TRBV12-4 and TRBJ1-1; maybe TRBD1 (5 bases). Trimming shortened V by 2 bases and J by 0 bases, and 16 bases separated the two germline ends. This CDR3 spans 17 amino acids. This chain's CDR3 is CASSLRVQAFLNTEAFF. DNA for the CDR3: TGTGCCAGCAGTTTAAGGGTACAGGCCTTTTTGAACACTGAAGCTTTCTTT.